The 9 T cell receptor beta chains below were found in one sample sequenced in a study of response to subunit inactivated influenza vaccine (dated by TCRdb to between 2017 and 2018). The protocol used for the library was RT-PCR. Sequencing used an Illumina HiSeq 2500. TCRdb passed the public sequencing reads through fastp at Q25 and MiXCR, retaining productive beta sequences. Rows with one shared CDR3 protein collapse into an entry with the most common genes and DNA. Recorded for this sample are around 190,000 distinct CDR3 sequences; about 10% of them occurred a single time. About a tenth of the sample lies in the top ten. The starting material was non-naive T cells sorted from PBMCs, obtained on the day of vaccination. The cell subset or site label, as the study defines it: memory T cell fraction. The receptors derive from a man between 45 and 60 years old who received an inactivated influenza vaccine. Donor details come from another sample of the same person, matched by shared clones.

This clonotype was seen at least ten times. This rearrangement joins TRBV28 to TRBJ2-7, with 9 bases that match TRBD1. This CDR3 spans 18 amino acids. V gave up 4 bases and J gave up 7 bases; unmatched junction bases: 20. Germline V lookup: CDR1 MDHEN, CDR2 SYDVKM. The CDR3 spells CASSSGQGSVGRLGEQYF. CDR3 nucleotides: TGTGCCAGCAGTTCCGGACAGGGGTCGGTAGGACGCTTGGGTGAGCAGTACTTC.

This clonotype was seen many times. The rearrangement joins TRBV7-2 to TRBJ2-7; no reliable D call. The CDR3 runs 16 residues. V was cut by 6 bases and J by 1 base, with 19 bases left in between. The germline V gene encodes CDR1 SGHTA and CDR2 FQGNSA. Here the CDR3 reads CASSPRSAVGSYEQYF. Here the CDR3 DNA reads TGTGCCAGCAGTCCGCGGTCGGCGGTGGGGTCCTACGAGCAGTACTTC.

The rearrangement uses TRBV27 and TRBJ2-7; 8 bases are shared with TRBD1. Germline V gene data show CDR1 as MNHEY and CDR2 as SMNVEV (reference sequence). V was pared by 5 bases and J by 3 bases, with 6 bases of the junction left unmatched. The CDR3 runs to 14 residues. The CDR3 DNA is TGTGCCAGCAGTGAACAGGGGGAATTCTACGAGCAGTACTTC. Its protein product is CASSEQGEFYEQYF.

This clonotype was counted many times. This chain joins TRBV4-3 and TRBJ2-1, with D unclear. Germline lookup yields CDR1 LGHNA and CDR2 YSLEER. This CDR3 region has 15 residues. V was trimmed by 1 base and J by 6 bases, leaving 13 bases between them. The CDR3 sequence is CASSQGGSLPNEQFF. CDR3 DNA: TGCGCCAGCAGCCAAGGCGGCTCCCTGCCCAATGAGCAGTTCTTC.

The rearrangement uses TRBV18 and TRBJ1-2; 9 bases match TRBD1. The CDR3 length is 15 residues. V trimming: 0 bases; J trimming: 8 bases; junction bases outside the gene matches: 7. CDR1 KGHSH and CDR2 LQKENI come from the germline V gene. CDR3 DNA: TGTGCCAGCTCACCACCGTTACAGGGGGCAAGAGGCTACACCTTC. Protein sequence: CASSPPLQGARGYTF.

In DNA form, the CDR3 reads TGTGCCAGCAGTGACCTGGGTAGTGGCTACACCTTC. It encodes CASSDLGSGYTF. The rearrangement joins TRBV6-4 to TRBJ1-2; the D is unclear. Deletions cut 2 bases from V and 7 bases from J, with 8 bases between. The CDR3 covers 12 residues. In germline, CDR1 is MRHNA, CDR2 SNTAGT.

On this clonotype: A read error may account for a junction end that differs from germline. This sequence joins TRBV11-2 and TRBJ2-3; TRBD2 might be the D (5 bases). The CDR3 spans 13 residues. The V gene's germline CDR1 is SGHAT and CDR2 FQNNGV. The CDR3: CASSIDYLDTQYF. The CDR3, as DNA: TGTGCCAGCAGCATAGACTACCTAGATACGCAGTATTTT. Using reference TRBV11-2 and TRBJ2-3 for the parts outside the CDR3, the full variable domain is EAGVAQSPRYKIIEKRQSVAFWCNPISGHATLYWYQQILGQGPKLLIQFQNNGVVDDSQLPKDRFSAERLKGVDSTLKIQPAKLEDSAVYLCASSIDYLDTQYFGPGTRLTVL.

This clonotype was observed a few times. The rearrangement uses TRBV4-3 and TRBJ2-5; D is unclear. Germline lookup yields CDR1 LGHNA and CDR2 YSLEER. V was cut by 0 bases and J by 3 bases, with 11 bases left in between. The CDR3 is made up of 15 amino acids. CDR3 loop: CASSQDFGSEETQYF. The CDR3 bases are TGCGCCAGCAGCCAAGATTTCGGGTCTGAAGAGACCCAGTACTTC.

This chain uses TRBV10-2 with TRBJ2-1; tentatively, D is TRBD1 (6 bases). CDR1 is WSHSY and CDR2 is SAAADI in the germline V gene. V lost 8 bases, J lost 4 bases, and 18 bases lay in between. This CDR3 region has 15 residues. DNA for the CDR3: TGCGCCAGCTCCGAGGCGAACAGGGTATACAATGAGCAGTTCTTC. Its protein product is CASSEANRVYNEQFF.